A selection of T cell receptor beta chains follows, all from one sample in a study of cytomegalovirus exposure and HLA in healthy donors. Produced via immunoSEQ multiplex PCR; TCRdb's table is partial and in-frame only. The data contain about 210,000 clones, roughly 85% of them singletons. Sequenced sample: PBMCs. The receptor source for this set is a male donor in good health and CMV-seronegative. Each CDR3 is given with its conserved first and last residue. D genes are given only for firm matches. Only some rows state a clone size, as once, few, many or a class for expanded clones.

J gene: TRBJ1-1; clone size: NA; V gene: TRBV6-5; D gene: TRBD1; CDR3 protein: CASSNRDRVETEAFF; CDR3 DNA: TGTGCCAGCAGTAACCGGGACAGGGTTGAGACTGAAGCTTTCTTT
J gene: TRBJ2-7; clone size: NA; V gene: TRBV9; D gene: NA; CDR3 protein: CASSAPSYEQYF; CDR3 DNA: TGTGCCAGCAGCGCCCCCTCCTACGAGCAGTACTTC
J gene: TRBJ2-3; clone size: NA; V gene: TRBV7-2; D gene: NA; CDR3 protein: CASSRYTSKSPDTQYF; CDR3 DNA: TGTGCCAGCAGCCGGTATACTAGCAAATCCCCAGATACGCAGTATTTT
J gene: TRBJ1-6; clone size: NA; V gene: TRBV27; D gene: NA; CDR3 protein: CASSLDSPFYNSPLHF; CDR3 DNA: TGTGCCAGCAGTTTAGACAGTCCATTCTATAATTCACCCCTCCACTTT
J gene: TRBJ2-7; clone size: NA; V gene: TRBV27; D gene: TRBD2; CDR3 protein: CASSLLAGAREQYF; CDR3 DNA: TGTGCCAGCAGTTTATTAGCGGGAGCTCGCGAGCAGTACTTC
J gene: TRBJ2-7; clone size: NA; V gene: TRBV4-1; D gene: TRBD1; CDR3 protein: CASSLNPGQGVYEQYF; CDR3 DNA: TGCGCCAGCAGCCTCAATCCGGGACAGGGCGTCTACGAGCAGTACTTC
J gene: TRBJ1-2; clone size: NA; V gene: TRBV19; D gene: NA; CDR3 protein: CASSSGQNYGYTF; CDR3 DNA: TGTGCCAGTAGTAGCGGACAGAACTATGGCTACACCTTC
J gene: TRBJ1-5; clone size: NA; V gene: TRBV28; D gene: NA; CDR3 protein: CASRGGGSNQPQHF; CDR3 DNA: TGTGCCAGCAGAGGAGGAGGGAGCAATCAGCCCCAGCATTTT
J gene: TRBJ2-1; clone size: NA; V gene: TRBV12-5; D gene: NA; CDR3 protein: CASGFITSRGGEQFF; CDR3 DNA: TGTGCTAGTGGTTTCATTACGTCCAGGGGTGGTGAGCAGTTCTTC
J gene: TRBJ2-7; clone size: NA; V gene: TRBV14; D gene: NA; CDR3 protein: CASSPAPGSRYF; CDR3 DNA: TGTGCCAGCAGTCCCGCCCCTGGGAGTCGGTACTTC
J gene: TRBJ1-3; clone size: NA; V gene: TRBV15; D gene: NA; CDR3 protein: CATSRAGLRGNTIYF; CDR3 DNA: TGTGCCACCAGCAGGGCAGGGTTACGGGGAAACACCATATATTTT
J gene: TRBJ1-2; clone size: NA; V gene: TRBV5-3; D gene: NA; CDR3 protein: CARSRVGHGYTF; CDR3 DNA: TGTGCCAGAAGCCGGGTTGGTCATGGCTACACCTTC
J gene: TRBJ1-2; clone size: few; V gene: TRBV6-6; D gene: TRBD1; CDR3 protein: CASSRGTADYGYTF; CDR3 DNA: TGTGCCAGCAGCAGAGGGACAGCCGACTATGGCTACACCTTC
J gene: TRBJ2-6; clone size: once; V gene: TRBV27; D gene: TRBD2; CDR3 protein: CASSLLASGSSGANVLTF; CDR3 DNA: TGTGCCAGCAGTTTACTGGCTAGCGGGAGTTCTGGGGCCAACGTCCTGACTTTC
J gene: TRBJ2-7; clone size: NA; V gene: TRBV28; D gene: NA; CDR3 protein: CASSSTGYEQYF; CDR3 DNA: TGTGCCAGCAGTTCGACAGGCTACGAGCAGTACTTC
J gene: TRBJ2-7; clone size: NA; V gene: TRBV29-1; D gene: NA; CDR3 protein: CSVEAPGVVTGQYF; CDR3 DNA: TGCAGCGTTGAAGCTCCGGGAGTCGTCACGGGGCAGTACTTC
J gene: TRBJ1-2; clone size: NA; V gene: TRBV15; D gene: NA; CDR3 protein: CATSQQNYGYTF; CDR3 DNA: TGTGCCACCAGCCAACAGAACTATGGCTACACCTTC